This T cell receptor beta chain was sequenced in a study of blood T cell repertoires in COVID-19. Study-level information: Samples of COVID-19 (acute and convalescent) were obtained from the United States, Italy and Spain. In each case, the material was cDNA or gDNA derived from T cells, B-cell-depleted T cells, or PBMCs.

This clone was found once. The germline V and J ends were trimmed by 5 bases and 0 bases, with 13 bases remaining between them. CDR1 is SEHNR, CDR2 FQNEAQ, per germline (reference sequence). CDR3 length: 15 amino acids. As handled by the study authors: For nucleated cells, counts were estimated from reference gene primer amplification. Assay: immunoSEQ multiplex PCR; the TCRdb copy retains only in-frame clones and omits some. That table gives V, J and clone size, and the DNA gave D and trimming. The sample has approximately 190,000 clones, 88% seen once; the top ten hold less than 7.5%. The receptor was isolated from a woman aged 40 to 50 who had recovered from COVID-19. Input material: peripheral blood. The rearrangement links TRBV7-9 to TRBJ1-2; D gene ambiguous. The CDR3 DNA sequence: TGTGCCAGCAGCCCCCGGACGGGAGCTAACTATGGCTACACCTTC. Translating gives CASSPRTGANYGYTF.